Following are 12 T cell receptor beta chains from one sample sequenced in a study of T cells expressing NK-cell markers. For each CDR3 protein, TCRdb gives one entry from its re-call of the 5' RACE reads, without DNA. Listed are 500,000 to 700,000 distinct CDR3 sequences; approximately 3.6% falls within the top ten. Input material: blood T cells: a sorted CD56 or NKG2C T cell subset, CD4+ or CD8+ T cells, or bulk PBMC T cells (not recorded which). All receptors come from a man between 18 and 35 years old in good health.

The V and J genes are TRBV7-2 and TRBJ2-1; TCRdb reports TRBD2, a call that lacks DNA to check it against. CDR1 is SGHTA, CDR2 FQGNSA, per germline. The CDR3 has 15 residues. The CDR3 sequence is CASSPLQRGMGEQFF.

The chain couples TRBV27 to TRBJ2-1. Germline loops: CDR1 MNHEY, CDR2 SMNVEV (reference sequence). CDR3 size: 14 residues. This CDR3 reads CASSRPERLDEQFF.

The chain joins TRBV7-8 to TRBJ1-4. CDR3 length equals 14 residues. The germline gives CDR1 SGHVS, CDR2 FQNEAQ. The CDR3 reads CASSLFGGYEKLFF.

The chain couples TRBV28 to TRBJ2-1; the TCRdb call, TRBD1, lacks DNA for checking. CDR3 length equals 16 residues. CDR1 and CDR2 from the germline V gene are MDHEN and SYDVKM. CDR3 residues: CASTSIGGGNYNEQFF.

The V gene is TRBV7-2, the J gene TRBJ2-3; TCRdb indicates TRBD1, and absent DNA this call remains unverified. This CDR3 region has 16 residues. Germline V gives CDR1 SGHTA, CDR2 FQGNSA. This CDR3 reads CASSTRRGGRTDTQYF.

This chain connects TRBV12-3 or TRBV12-4 to TRBJ2-1; there is no DNA to check the TCRdb D call of TRBD2. The CDR3 runs to 17 residues. CDR3 region: CASSLGIGLAGYNEQFF.

The chain links TRBV9 to TRBJ2-7; TCRdb lists TRBD2, though no DNA is available to test this call. CDR1 and CDR2 (germline): SGDLS, YYNGEE. The CDR3 consists of 16 residues. The CDR3 is CASSVGTSGITYEQYF.

This chain uses TRBV20-1 with TRBJ2-1; TCRdb calls TRBD2, which cannot be checked without DNA. CDR1 and CDR2 from the germline V gene are DFQATT and SNEGSKA (reference sequence). The CDR3 contains 13 residues. The CDR3 reads CSARGLAGEGQFF.

The chain carries TRBV10-3 and TRBJ2-3; TCRdb selects TRBD2, and the lack of DNA leaves this call unchecked. Germline loops: CDR1 ENHRY, CDR2 SYGVKD. The length of the CDR3 is 14 residues. The CDR3 sequence: CAILMAGSTDTQYF.

This chain uses TRBV2 with TRBJ2-7; TCRdb picks TRBD2, but there is no DNA to check that call. CDR1 is SNHLY, CDR2 FYNNEI, per germline. This CDR3 contains 15 residues. This CDR3 is CASSELDGSSYEQYF.

The J gene is TRBJ2-5, the V gene TRBV4-1; as DNA is missing, the TRBD1 call by TCRdb cannot be tested. From germline, CDR1 is MGHRA and CDR2 YSYEKL. The CDR3 extends over 16 amino acids. CDR3 sequence reads: CASSQDGGGGQETQYF.

Here the CDR3 reads CASSYGGSLANEQFF. V usage is TRBV5-1 and J usage is TRBJ2-1; TCRdb reports TRBD1, a call that lacks DNA to check it against. This CDR3 is built from 15 residues. From germline, CDR1 is SGHRS and CDR2 YFSETQ.